This T cell receptor (beta chain) originates from a study of blood T cell repertoires in COVID-19. Clones were read by immunoSEQ multiplex PCR, and TCRdb kept only the in-frame ones, dropping some. The profile shows some 140,000 clones, about four fifths of them singletons. The V end was cut by 4 bases, the J end by 0 bases, with 9 bases between. The CDR3 length is 14 residues. Germline CDR1 reads MNHEY; CDR2 reads SVGAGI. This clone was observed a single time. The same CDR3 can be traced to other DNA sequences in this sample. Input material: peripheral blood. The receptor comes from a woman between 55 and 75 years old with acute or convalescent COVID-19. The genes are TRBV6-5 and TRBJ1-2, with a possible D match to TRBD1 (6 bases). The CDR3 loop reads CASSLQGTNYGYTF. The CDR3 region has the DNA TGTGCCAGCAGTTTACAGGGAACTAACTATGGCTACACCTTC.